Listed here are 26 T cell receptor beta chains from one sample, sequenced in a study of blood T cell repertoires in COVID-19. Clones were read by immunoSEQ multiplex PCR, and TCRdb kept only the in-frame ones, dropping some. The table shows 200,000 to 300,000 clones, with about 86% occurring only once. What was sequenced was peripheral blood. These receptors were collected from a man aged 60 to 75 with acute or convalescent COVID-19.

This clone was picked up one time. The genes are TRBV5-4 and TRBJ1-2, with a tentative D call TRBD1 (5 bases). From germline, CDR1 is SGHNT and CDR2 YYREEE (reference sequence). The V end was cut by 3 bases, the J end by 5 bases, with 17 bases between. CDR3 length: 15 amino acids. For the CDR3, the DNA is TGTGCCAGCAGCTCTCCCGGCAGGGAGGGGTATGGCTACACCTTC. Its protein is CASSSPGREGYGYTF.

In its sample, this clone was seen once. The chain combines TRBV19 with TRBJ1-1; D not resolved. Germline lookup yields CDR1 LNHDA and CDR2 SQIVND (reference sequence). Trimming stripped 7 bases from V and 1 base from J, with 22 bases between. This CDR3 region has 17 residues. The CDR3 bases are TGTGCCAGTAATTTGGGCAAGCTAAATCTCGAGAACACTGAAGCTTTCTTT. Translating it yields CASNLGKLNLENTEAFF.

The chain is built from TRBV29-1 and TRBJ2-3; 7 nucleotides align to TRBD1. From germline, CDR1 is SQVTM and CDR2 ANQGSEA. The J segment lost 4 bases and the V segment lost 8 bases, leaving 6 bases of the junction unmatched. The CDR3 is made up of 12 amino acids. For the CDR3, the DNA is TGCAGCCTTGGGGACAGCCCAGATACGCAGTATTTT. It translates to CSLGDSPDTQYF.

The rearrangement uses TRBV7-8 and TRBJ2-2; maybe TRBD2 (6 bases). The ends were cut back, 1 base at V and 1 base at J, with 10 bases in the middle. The germline gives CDR1 SGHVS, CDR2 FQNEAQ. This CDR3 contains 16 residues. The CDR3 loop reads CASSLGAGMNTGELFF. The CDR3 bases are TGTGCCAGCAGCTTAGGCGCGGGGATGAACACCGGGGAGCTGTTTTTT.

The chain has TRBV19 and TRBJ2-1, with D maybe TRBD1 (6 bases). V was clipped by 1 base and J by 5 bases, with 15 bases between them. The CDR3 loop spans 16 amino acids. Germline V lookup: CDR1 LNHDA, CDR2 SQIVND (reference sequence). The CDR3 DNA reads TGTGCCAGTAGTATAGTTGGCCCAGGGGCGGACAATGAGCAGTTCTTC. It codes for CASSIVGPGADNEQFF.

The chain uses TRBV5-1 and TRBJ2-3; D may be TRBD2 (6 bases). The CDR3 has 13 residues. Germline CDR1 reads SGHRS; CDR2 reads YFSETQ. Trimming shortened V by 2 bases and J by 5 bases, and 9 bases separated the two germline ends. The CDR3 loop is CASSFPGVDTQYF. CDR3 in DNA: TGCGCCAGCAGCTTTCCGGGGGTAGATACGCAGTATTTT.

In DNA form, the CDR3 reads TGTGCCAGCAGCCGGACAGATACGAACACCGGGGAGCTGTTTTTT. It yields the protein CASSRTDTNTGELFF. V gene TRBV3-1 (or the pseudogene TRBV3-2) combines with J gene TRBJ2-2; D perhaps matches TRBD1 (6 bases). Germline CDR1 is LGHDT and CDR2 is YNNKEL (reference sequence). Trimming removed 4 bases from V and 0 bases from J, with 9 bases in between. The CDR3 runs 15 residues.

This rearrangement joins TRBV19 to TRBJ2-1, with 11 bases matching TRBD2. This CDR3 has 15 amino acids. J lost 9 bases, V lost 7 bases, and 11 bases had no gene match. Germline V gene data show CDR1 as LNHDA and CDR2 as SQIVND (reference sequence). As DNA, the CDR3 is TGTGCCAGTATCCAACTAGCGGGAGTATCTAGTGAGCAGTTCTTC. Protein: CASIQLAGVSSEQFF.

The rearrangement joins TRBV12-3 or TRBV12-4 to TRBJ2-7, with 7 nucleotides matching TRBD1. This CDR3 is built from 13 residues. The V gene end was trimmed by 5 bases and the J gene end by 6 bases; junction bases not matched to a gene: 7. The CDR3 loop reads CASSPTGVSEQYF. In nucleotides, the CDR3 is TGTGCCAGCAGTCCTACAGGGGTAAGCGAGCAGTACTTC.

The chain is built from TRBV4-2 and TRBJ2-3, with 8 bases that match TRBD1. The CDR3 contains 16 residues. V shed 2 bases, J shed 7 bases, and the junction held 11 bases outside the gene matches. Germline CDR1 reads LGHNA; CDR2 reads YNFKEQ. CDR3 sequence (DNA): TGTGCCAGCAGCCAACACAGACAGGGGTTTACACATACGCAGTATTTT. The encoded protein is CASSQHRQGFTHTQYF.

CDR3 loop: CASSLAQGGHEQYF. Written as DNA, the CDR3 is TGTGCCAGCAGCTTAGCCCAGGGGGGCCACGAGCAGTACTTC. The chain couples TRBV11-2 to TRBJ2-7, with D tentatively TRBD1 (7 bases). Germline V CDR1 and CDR2: SGHAT, FQNNGV. The V and J ends lost 1 base and 5 bases respectively, with 12 bases between them. CDR3 size: 14 residues.

V is TRBV7-2 and J is TRBJ2-3; TRBD1 agrees at 7 bases. V gave up 5 bases and J gave up 6 bases; unmatched junction bases: 8. Germline V gene lookup returns CDR1 SGHTA and CDR2 FQGNSA. The CDR3 covers 14 residues. The CDR3 nucleotides read TGTGCCAGCAGCGGGCGACAGGGTGGGGATACGCAGTATTTT. Its translation is CASSGRQGGDTQYF.

This chain links TRBV7-3 with TRBJ2-3; 12 bases align to TRBD2. The CDR3 spans 16 residues. Germline loops: CDR1 SGHTA, CDR2 FQGTGA. The V gene end was trimmed by 4 bases and the J gene end by 3 bases; junction bases not matched to a gene: 5. CDR3 sequence reads: CASSSQTSGRTDTQYF. CDR3 nucleotide sequence: TGTGCCAGCAGCTCCCAGACTAGCGGGAGAACAGATACGCAGTATTTT.

This clone was detected once. In DNA, the CDR3 is TGTGCCTGGACCCCCGACAGGGGAACCTACGAGCAGTACTTC. Encoded protein: CAWTPDRGTYEQYF. The V and J genes are TRBV30 and TRBJ2-7; 8 bases are a match to TRBD1. The germline gives CDR1 GTSNPN, CDR2 SVGIG (reference sequence). The CDR3 totals 14 residues. J was trimmed by 2 bases and V by 4 bases; bases with no gene match: 7.

The chain carries TRBV7-9 and TRBJ1-4; 9 nucleotides match TRBD1. In germline, CDR1 is SEHNR, CDR2 FQNEAQ (reference sequence). CDR3 length equals 15 residues. V was clipped by 5 bases and J by 8 bases; unmatched bases: 9. The CDR3 DNA is TGTGCCAGCAGCCTAGGGACAGGGAGAGGCGAAAAACTGTTTTTT. Amino acid sequence: CASSLGTGRGEKLFF.

V and J are TRBV28 and TRBJ2-7, with a weak D call TRBD2 (5 bases). CDR1 is MDHEN, CDR2 SYDVKM, per germline. There are 15 residues in the CDR3. The V and J ends lost 2 bases and 0 bases respectively, with 11 bases between them. For the CDR3, the DNA is TGTGCCAGCAGTTTAGGTCCCCGGGGCTCCTACGAGCAGTACTTC. It is translated as CASSLGPRGSYEQYF. Together with reference TRBV28 and TRBJ2-7, the CDR3 gives the full variable domain: DVKVTQSSRYLVKRTGEKVFLECVQDMDHENMFWYRQDPGLGLRLIYFSYDVKMKEKGDIPEGYSVSREKKERFSLILESASTNQTSMYLCASSLGPRGSYEQYFGPGTRLTVT.

The genes are TRBV10-3 and TRBJ2-5; 11 positions agree with TRBD2. Germline values: CDR1 ENHRY, CDR2 SYGVKD. Trimming at V came to 10 bases and at J to 4 bases, leaving 23 bases not matched to a gene. CDR3 length: 19 residues. The chain's CDR3 is CATDREGASGRSTGETQYF. The CDR3 region has the DNA TGTGCCACAGACAGGGAAGGAGCTAGCGGGAGGTCCACCGGAGAGACCCAGTACTTC.

This clone was seen just once. The chain joins TRBV5-1 to TRBJ2-5; a weak D match, TRBD1 (5 bases). The CDR3 length is 14 residues. Germline V lookup: CDR1 SGHRS, CDR2 YFSETQ. Trimming shortened V by 1 base and J by 0 bases, and 7 bases separated the two germline ends. DNA for the CDR3: TGCGCCAGCAGCTTGTTAGGGGACCAAGAGACCCAGTACTTC. This translates into CASSLLGDQETQYF.

The chain is built from TRBV12-5 and TRBJ2-5; a weak D match, TRBD2 (6 bases). The CDR3 covers 15 residues. Deletions cut 3 bases from V and 2 bases from J, with 13 bases between. CDR1 is LGHNT and CDR2 is FRNRAP in the germline V gene. In DNA form, the CDR3 reads TGTGCTAGTGGTTTTGCCGTAGCGGAGCAAGAGACCCAGTACTTC. Translated: CASGFAVAEQETQYF.

The V and J genes are TRBV7-2 and TRBJ1-3; perhaps TRBD1 as D (5 bases). V lost 1 base and J 2 bases, leaving 9 bases between the germline ends. CDR1 is SGHTA, CDR2 FQGNSA, per germline. This CDR3 contains 15 residues. The CDR3 loop is CASSLEVRAGNTIYF. The CDR3 DNA sequence: TGTGCCAGCAGCTTAGAGGTCAGGGCTGGAAACACCATATATTTT.

The DNA of the CDR3 is TGTGCCAGCAGTCGAGACAGGGGACCCCAGCCCCAGCATTTT. Translating it yields CASSRDRGPQPQHF. The genes are TRBV6-2 or TRBV6-3 and TRBJ1-5; TRBD1 aligns across 8 bases. The CDR3 has 14 amino acids. Germline lookup yields CDR1 MNHEY and CDR2 SVGEGT. V shed 5 bases and J 7 bases; nucleotides not matched to a gene: 7.

CDR3 in amino acids: CASSQGSPGANVLTF. The CDR3 nucleotides read TGCGCCAGCAGCCAGGGCAGTCCTGGGGCCAACGTCCTGACTTTC. The genes are TRBV5-1 and TRBJ2-6; the D gene is possibly TRBD1 (5 bases). This CDR3 region has 15 residues. Per the germline V gene, CDR1 is SGHRS and CDR2 is YFSETQ. Deletions cut 4 bases from V and 2 bases from J, with 10 bases between.

The rearrangement joins TRBV11-1 to TRBJ2-5, with D uncertain. The germline V and J ends were trimmed by 1 base and 2 bases, with 11 bases remaining between them. The CDR3 covers 15 residues. The germline gives CDR1 SGHAT, CDR2 FQDESV (reference sequence). The CDR3 here is CASSLVVRSQETQYF. Written as DNA, the CDR3 is TGTGCCAGCAGCTTAGTGGTACGGTCTCAAGAGACCCAGTACTTC.

V and J are TRBV13 and TRBJ2-3; 8 bases fit TRBD2. The germline gives CDR1 PRHDT, CDR2 FYEKMQ (reference sequence). The trim removed 5 bases at V and 4 bases at J, leaving 11 bases unmatched. CDR3 length equals 16 residues. CDR3 protein: CASSHLGAGVADTQYF. CDR3 bases: TGTGCCAGCAGCCATCTGGGAGCGGGAGTCGCAGATACGCAGTATTTT. Together with reference TRBV13 and TRBJ2-3, the CDR3 gives the full variable domain: AAGVIQSPRHLIKEKRETATLKCYPIPRHDTVYWYQQGPGQDPQFLISFYEKMQSDKGSIPDRFSAQQFSDYHSELNMSSLELGDSALYFCASSHLGAGVADTQYFGPGTRLTVL.

The V and J genes are TRBV18 and TRBJ1-1; the D is unclear. The CDR3 has 14 amino acids. V lost 2 bases to trimming and J lost 1 base, with 8 bases between them. Germline values: CDR1 KGHSH, CDR2 LQKENI. CDR3 coding DNA: TGTGCCAGCTCACCAGAGGTCCGGAACACTGAAGCTTTCTTT. It encodes CASSPEVRNTEAFF. The full variable domain, rest sourced from reference TRBV18 and TRBJ1-1, is NAGVMQNPRHLVRRRGQEARLRCSPMKGHSHVYWYRQLPEEGLKFMVYLQKENIIDESGMPKERFSAEFPKEGPSILRIQQVVRGDSAAYFCASSPEVRNTEAFFGQGTRLTVV.

The rearrangement uses TRBV13 and TRBJ2-5; 9 nucleotides line up with TRBD1. The V and J ends lost 5 bases and 3 bases, in that order; junction bases with no gene match: 7. The germline CDR1 and CDR2 sequences are PRHDT and FYEKMQ (reference sequence). The CDR3 runs 15 residues. CDR3 protein: CASSPQGAREETQYF. Here the CDR3 DNA reads TGTGCCAGCAGCCCACAGGGGGCTAGAGAAGAGACCCAGTACTTC.